The rows below give T cell receptor beta chains drawn from one sample of a study of human T cells and chemical hapten exposure. TCRdb re-called the RACE reads through MiXCR, storing one row per CDR3 protein. The sample has some 300,000 distinct CDR3 sequences; around 5.5% are singletons. Sample: whole blood, taken in connection with sensitization to the hapten diphenylcyclopropenone (DPC). These receptors were taken from a woman aged 18-29 years with alopecia areata. Some clones in this sample may be carry-over from other donors' samples. Each CDR3 is given with its conserved first and last residue. The order of the fields is J gene, D gene, V gene, clone size, CDR3 DNA, CDR3 protein. D genes are given only for firm matches. Not every row has a clone size; where given, it reads once, few, many or a size class.

>TRBJ2-6|TRBD1|TRBV7-8|few
TGTGCCAGCAGCATGGGACAGGCGCACGTCCTGACTTTC
CASSMGQAHVLTF
>TRBJ2-2|-|TRBV3-1|-
TGTGCCAGCAGCCGCGCCACGACCCTCCGGACCGGGGAGCTGTTTTTT
CASSRATTLRTGELFF
>TRBJ2-3|-|TRBV7-9|many
TGTGCCAGCAGCTTAGCCAGAAACACAGATACGCAGTATTTT
CASSLARNTDTQYF
>TRBJ2-1|-|TRBV13|many
TGTGCCAGCAGCTTAGATTCCGGGGGACGGAGTGAGCAGTTCTTC
CASSLDSGGRSEQFF
>TRBJ2-1|-|TRBV20-1|medium-sized
TGCAGTGCCGAGGATCATTTCCTTGCGGGGAGCGACGATGAGCAGTTCTTC
CSAEDHFLAGSDDEQFF
>TRBJ2-2|TRBD1|TRBV2|-
TGTGCCAGCAGAAAAAACAGGGGGCGGAACACCGGGGAGCTGTTTTTT
CASRKNRGRNTGELFF
>TRBJ2-6|-|TRBV12-3/TRBV12-4|many
TGTGCCAGCAGTTTAGGCCAATCTGGGGCCAACGTCCTGACTTTC
CASSLGQSGANVLTF
>TRBJ2-7|-|TRBV20-1|many
TGCAGTGCTAGAGTCGGGTACAACCTTTACGAGCAGTACTTC
CSARVGYNLYEQYF
>TRBJ2-3|TRBD2|TRBV20-1|-
TGCAGTGCTCCCATTGATGGGGGGGAGGGTAGCACAGATACGCAGTATTTT
CSAPIDGGEGSTDTQYF
>TRBJ2-1|TRBD2|TRBV7-9|few
TGTGCCAGCAGCTTAGTGCGGGGGGGCATAAATGAGCAGTTCTTC
CASSLVRGGINEQFF
>TRBJ1-1|-|TRBV7-2|few
TGTGCCAGCTTAACAGGGATGAACACTGAAGCTTTCTTT
CASLTGMNTEAFF
>TRBJ2-1|-|TRBV5-6|few
TGTGCCAGCAGCTTTGACCGGGGAAATGAGCAGTTCTTC
CASSFDRGNEQFF
>TRBJ2-2|-|TRBV4-3|many
TGCGCCAGCAGCCAAATAGGGTCCGGGGAGCTGTTTTTT
CASSQIGSGELFF
>TRBJ2-1|TRBD1|TRBV19|many
TGTGCCAGTAGTATTACAGGGGGTTCCTACAATGAGCAGTTCTTC
CASSITGGSYNEQFF
>TRBJ2-5|-|TRBV27|-
TGTGCCAGCAGTTTATCGGCCGGGTTCCAAGAGACCCAGTACTTC
CASSLSAGFQETQYF
>TRBJ1-5|-|TRBV7-9|-
TGTGCCAGCAGCTTACGGAGCGGGGGACCGAATCAGCCCCAGCATTTT
CASSLRSGGPNQPQHF
>TRBJ1-6|-|TRBV10-3|-
TGTGCCATCACCGAAGGCGGTTCTCAGAGGAATTCACCCCTCCACTTT
CAITEGGSQRNSPLHF
>TRBJ1-2|TRBD1|TRBV10-3|-
TGTGCCATCGGACAGGGGTCTATTAACTATGGCTACACCTTC
CAIGQGSINYGYTF
>TRBJ1-6|-|TRBV4-1|-
TGCGCCAGCAGCCCCCAGGTGGGGGTGGGATCACCCCTCCACTTT
CASSPQVGVGSPLHF
>TRBJ1-2|-|TRBV4-2|-
TGTGCCAGCAGCCAAGAAGGCACACAGGGAAGCGGCTACACCTTC
CASSQEGTQGSGYTF
>TRBJ2-3|-|TRBV5-1|-
TGCGCCAGTCAAGCAACCTCAGATACGCAGTATTTT
CASQATSDTQYF
>TRBJ1-1|-|TRBV28|few
TGTGCCAGCAGTCCCCCCCGTTGGCGCGCGCGGCGTGCTTTCTTT
CASSPPRWRARRAFF